This T cell receptor beta chain came from a study of T cell changes during pregnancy in multiple sclerosis (dated by TCRdb to between 2018 and 2020). A note on the overall study: Changes in the T cell repertoire over the course of pregnancy were examined in this study in women with multiple sclerosis.

Library method: the immunoSEQ multiplex PCR assay. Entries here come from immuneACCESS through TCRdb and include only in-frame sequences with V and J called. Some clones fail to appear in such tables; in the studies checked, an unresolved V gene covers under half of the shortfall, and the cause of the remainder is unknown. The sample has approximately 82,000 clones on record, around 90% of them singletons. Jointly, the top ten make up around 0.45% of the sample. Comment on this clone: This clone's antigen is unknown. No qualities accompany the bases; no much larger clone lies one base away.

The germline V gene supplies CDR1 MNHNS and CDR2 SASEGT. Including cysteine and phenylalanine, the CDR3 has 16 amino acids. CDR3 DNA is the only sequence kept; it has 48 bases, read in frame from the first base. Cut back by 4 bases and 2 bases, the V and J ends lie 15 bases apart. The clonotype was recovered from a female donor with multiple sclerosis, enrolled in a pregnancy study. The chain is assembled from TRBV6-1 and TRBJ1-5; TRBD1 is a weak D gene call, 5 bases matching. The starting material was CD4+ T cells from peripheral blood mononuclear cells, obtained in the second trimester of pregnancy. The CDR3 reads CASSVDLIRGNQPQHF. The sequenced DNA is TGTGCCAGCAGTGTGGACCTAATCAGGGGCAATCAGCCCCAGCATTTT.